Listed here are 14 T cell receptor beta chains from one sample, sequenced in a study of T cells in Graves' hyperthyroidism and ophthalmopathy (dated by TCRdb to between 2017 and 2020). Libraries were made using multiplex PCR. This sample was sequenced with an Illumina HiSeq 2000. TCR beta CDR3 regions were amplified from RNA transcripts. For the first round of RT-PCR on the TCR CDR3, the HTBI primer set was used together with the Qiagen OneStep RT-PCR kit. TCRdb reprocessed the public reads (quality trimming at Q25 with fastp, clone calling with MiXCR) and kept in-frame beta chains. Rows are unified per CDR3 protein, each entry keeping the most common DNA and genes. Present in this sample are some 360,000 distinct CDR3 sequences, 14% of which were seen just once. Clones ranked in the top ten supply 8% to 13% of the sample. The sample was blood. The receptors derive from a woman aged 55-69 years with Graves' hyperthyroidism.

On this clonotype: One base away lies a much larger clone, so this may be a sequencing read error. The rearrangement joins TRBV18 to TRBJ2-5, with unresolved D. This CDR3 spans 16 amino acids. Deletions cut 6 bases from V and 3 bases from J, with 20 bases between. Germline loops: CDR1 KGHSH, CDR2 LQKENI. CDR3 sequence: CASSATPWYMEETQYF. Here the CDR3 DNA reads TGTGCCAGCTCGGCTACCCCCTGGTACATGGAAGAGACCCAGTACTTC.

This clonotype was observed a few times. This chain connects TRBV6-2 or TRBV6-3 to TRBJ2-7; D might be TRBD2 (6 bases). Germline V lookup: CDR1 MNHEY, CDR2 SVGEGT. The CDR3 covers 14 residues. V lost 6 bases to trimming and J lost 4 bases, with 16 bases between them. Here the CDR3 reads CASRPPSEVYEQYF. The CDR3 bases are TGTGCCAGCAGGCCGCCTAGCGAGGTGTACGAGCAGTACTTC.

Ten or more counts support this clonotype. As DNA, the CDR3 is TGTGCCATCGGCCCCCCCCACGAGCAGTACTTC. Protein product: CAIGPPHEQYF. The V and J genes are TRBV24-1 and TRBJ2-7; D unresolved. CDR3 length: 11 amino acids. Trimming removed 11 bases from V and 5 bases from J, with 12 bases in between. Germline V gene data show CDR1 as KGHDR and CDR2 as SFDVKD.

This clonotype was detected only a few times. CDR3 nucleotides: TGTGCCAGCAGTGCCTGGGAATACCCGCCTGGGGCCAACGTCCTGACTTTC. Encoded protein: CASSAWEYPPGANVLTF. This chain joins TRBV27 and TRBJ2-6; no reliable D call. There are 17 residues in the CDR3. Trimming took off 5 bases at V and 2 bases at J, with 16 bases between the two ends. Germline CDR1 is MNHEY and CDR2 is SMNVEV (reference sequence).

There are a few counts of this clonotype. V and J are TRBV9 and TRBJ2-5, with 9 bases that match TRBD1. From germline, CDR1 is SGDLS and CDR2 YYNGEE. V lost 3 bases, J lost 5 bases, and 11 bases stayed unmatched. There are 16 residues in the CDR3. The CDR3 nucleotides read TGTGCCAGCAGCGAGACGGGACAGGGAATTGTTGAGACCCAGTACTTC. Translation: CASSETGQGIVETQYF. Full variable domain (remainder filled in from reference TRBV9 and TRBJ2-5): DSGVTQTPKHLITATGQRVTLRCSPRSGDLSVYWYQQSLDQGLQFLIQYYNGEERAKGNILERFSAQQFPDLHSELNLSSLELGDSALYFCASSETGQGIVETQYFGPGTRLLVL.

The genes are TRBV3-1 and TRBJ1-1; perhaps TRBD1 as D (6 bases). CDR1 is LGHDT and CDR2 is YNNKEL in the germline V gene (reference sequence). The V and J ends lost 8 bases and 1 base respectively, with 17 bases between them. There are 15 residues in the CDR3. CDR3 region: CASSWDRGSNTEAFF. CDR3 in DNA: TGTGCCAGCTCCTGGGATAGGGGGTCGAACACTGAAGCTTTCTTT.

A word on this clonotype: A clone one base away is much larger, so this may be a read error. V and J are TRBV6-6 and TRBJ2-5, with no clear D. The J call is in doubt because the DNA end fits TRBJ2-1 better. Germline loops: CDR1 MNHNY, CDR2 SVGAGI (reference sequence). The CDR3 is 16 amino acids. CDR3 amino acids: CASSYSMSLRQETQFF. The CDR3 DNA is TGTGCCAGCAGTTACTCGATGAGTTTACGCCAAGAGACCCAGTTCTTC.

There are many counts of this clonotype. CDR3 sequence (DNA): TGTGCCAGCAGCCCTTACCCACCGGGACCCACCGTCGAGCAGTACTTC. Protein product: CASSPYPPGPTVEQYF. The chain couples TRBV11-2 to TRBJ2-7, with D possibly called TRBD1 or TRBD2 (5 bases each). This CDR3 contains 16 residues. Germline V gene lookup returns CDR1 SGHAT and CDR2 FQNNGV. Trimming shortened V by 5 bases and J by 6 bases, and 23 bases separated the two germline ends.

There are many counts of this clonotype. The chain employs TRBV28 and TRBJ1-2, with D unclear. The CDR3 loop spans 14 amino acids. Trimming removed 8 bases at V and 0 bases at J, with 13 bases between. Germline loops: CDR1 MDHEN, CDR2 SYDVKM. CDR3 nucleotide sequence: TGTGCCAGCCGGCCGGGAACTGCTAACTATGGCTACACCTTC. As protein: CASRPGTANYGYTF.

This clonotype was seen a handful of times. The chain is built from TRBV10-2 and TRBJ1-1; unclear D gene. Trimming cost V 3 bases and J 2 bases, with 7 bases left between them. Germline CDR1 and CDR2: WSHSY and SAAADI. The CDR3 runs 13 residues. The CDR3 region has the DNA TGCGCCAGCAGTGAAGTGGGAAACACTGAAGCTTTCTTT. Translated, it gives CASSEVGNTEAFF.

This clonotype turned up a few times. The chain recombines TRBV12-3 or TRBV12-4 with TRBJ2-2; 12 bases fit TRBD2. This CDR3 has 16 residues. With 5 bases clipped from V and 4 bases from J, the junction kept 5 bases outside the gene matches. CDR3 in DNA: TGTGCCAGCAGTCAACTAGCGGGAGGTATCACCGGGGAGCTGTTTTTT. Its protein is CASSQLAGGITGELFF.

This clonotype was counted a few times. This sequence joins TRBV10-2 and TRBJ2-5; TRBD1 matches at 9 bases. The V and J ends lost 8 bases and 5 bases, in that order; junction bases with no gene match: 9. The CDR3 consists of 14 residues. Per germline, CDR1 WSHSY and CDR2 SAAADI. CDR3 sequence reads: CASSSPGTGETQYF. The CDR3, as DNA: TGCGCCAGCTCCTCCCCCGGGACAGGGGAGACCCAGTACTTC.

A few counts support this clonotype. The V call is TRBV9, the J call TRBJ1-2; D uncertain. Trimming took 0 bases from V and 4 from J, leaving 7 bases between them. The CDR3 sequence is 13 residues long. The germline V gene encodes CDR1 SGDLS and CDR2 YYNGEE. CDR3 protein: CASSVESFYGYTF. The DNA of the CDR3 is TGTGCCAGCAGCGTAGAGAGTTTCTATGGCTACACCTTC.

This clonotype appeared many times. The DNA of the CDR3 is TGTGCCAGCAGGAGGGGACAGGGAAGCAATCAGCCCCAGCATTTT. Protein: CASRRGQGSNQPQHF. The chain recombines TRBV6-1 with TRBJ1-5, with 9 bases aligning to TRBD1. The CDR3 totals 15 residues. CDR1 MNHNS and CDR2 SASEGT come from the germline V gene. V gave up 6 bases and J gave up 1 base; unmatched junction bases: 4.